This entry describes one T cell receptor beta chain. Its antigen is not identified. TCRdb redid the calling of the RT-PCR reads with MiXCR, one entry per CDR3 protein. The sample lists 450,000 to 600,000 distinct CDR3 sequences; about 15% were seen once. J lost 3 bases, V lost 5 bases, and 9 bases had no gene match. The CDR3 totals 15 residues. The data stem from a study of response to subunit inactivated influenza vaccine. Findings and caveats of the study: Authors suggested each seasonal influenza vaccination recruits few new T cells.

The specimen was CD4+ T cells sorted from PBMCs, collected around 2 years after vaccination. The TCR comes from a man aged 45 to 70 who received an inactivated influenza vaccine. The chain links TRBV12-3 or TRBV12-4 to TRBJ2-7; TRBD1 aligns across 8 bases. The CDR3 reads CASSIRGTGRYEQYF. For the CDR3, the DNA is TGTGCCAGCAGTATCCGCGGGACAGGCCGCTACGAGCAGTACTTC.